A single sample is the source of the 16 T cell receptor beta chains below, sequenced in a study of blood T cell repertoires in COVID-19. The table came from immunoSEQ multiplex PCR; TCRdb's copy has only in-frame clones and leaves some out. Seen here are some 160,000 clones, 78% observed once, and the top ten hold approximately 15%. The specimen was peripheral blood. The receptors here all came from a woman at least 80 years old with acute or convalescent COVID-19.

In this sample, this clone turned up once. The CDR3 nucleotides are TGTGCCGCTGGACAGGGAATTCAGCCCCAGCATTTT. Residues: CAAGQGIQPQHF. The rearrangement links TRBV19 to TRBJ1-5; TRBD1 matches 8 bases. CDR3 length: 12 amino acids. CDR1 and CDR2 from the germline V gene are LNHDA and SQIVND (reference sequence). Germline trimming cut 11 bases from V and 6 bases from J; bases unmatched to any gene: 6.

The chain carries TRBV6-1 and TRBJ1-1; D is perhaps TRBD1 (5 bases). Trimming took off 3 bases at V and 2 bases at J, with 16 bases between the two ends. The CDR3 covers 16 residues. Germline CDR1 MNHNS, CDR2 SASEGT. As DNA, the CDR3 is TGTGCCAGCAGTGATCGGCAGGGTCGGTCCAACACTGAAGCTTTCTTT. It translates to CASSDRQGRSNTEAFF.

As for this clone: This sample also contains other DNA sequences that code for the same CDR3. This chain connects TRBV4-1 to TRBJ2-5; 10 bases agree with TRBD2. This CDR3 region has 17 residues. Germline CDR1 reads MGHRA; CDR2 reads YSYEKL. Trimming took 1 base from V and 2 from J; bases not matched to a gene: 7. The CDR3 loop reads CASSQGGRTSGQETQYF. CDR3 nucleotides: TGCGCCAGCAGCCAAGGCGGGAGGACTAGCGGACAAGAGACCCAGTACTTC.

This clone showed up just a few times. V gene TRBV6-5 combines with J gene TRBJ1-5, with TRBD1 as a possible D gene (6 bases). This CDR3 region has 14 residues. Between the trimmed V and J ends, which lost 8 bases and 6 bases, there was a span of 17 bases. Germline V lookup: CDR1 MNHEY, CDR2 SVGAGI. CDR3 in amino acids: CASGSTGMVQPQHF. In DNA form, the CDR3 reads TGTGCCAGCGGCTCAACAGGGATGGTTCAGCCCCAGCATTTT.

The V gene is TRBV12-3 or TRBV12-4, the J gene TRBJ1-1, with 7 bases lining up with TRBD1. The CDR3 length is 12 residues. V lost 5 bases to trimming and J lost 11 bases; unmatched junction nucleotides: 8. CDR3 sequence reads: CASSTRGRGAFF. CDR3 nucleotide sequence: TGTGCCAGCAGTACGAGGGGGCGCGGGGCTTTCTTT.

V and J are TRBV5-1 and TRBJ1-4; 8 bases fit TRBD1. There are 14 residues in the CDR3. Germline V gene lookup returns CDR1 SGHRS and CDR2 YFSETQ. V dropped 1 base and J dropped 6; count of bases not matched to a gene: 2. The CDR3 spells CASSLSRGHEKLFF. CDR3 DNA: TGCGCCAGCAGCTTGTCCAGGGGGCATGAAAAACTGTTTTTT.

The chain combines TRBV19 with TRBJ2-1; 7 bases map to TRBD2. There are 14 residues in the CDR3. The trim removed 6 bases at V and 2 bases at J, leaving 4 bases unmatched. From germline, CDR1 is LNHDA and CDR2 SQIVND (reference sequence). The CDR3 nucleotides are TGTGCCAGTAGCGAAGGGACTACCTACAATGAGCAGTTCTTC. The encoded protein is CASSEGTTYNEQFF.

The chain has TRBV30 and TRBJ2-3, with 8 bases identical to TRBD2. V lost 8 bases and J lost 0; bases outside the gene matches: 4. This CDR3 contains 13 residues. Germline V CDR1 and CDR2: GTSNPN, SVGIG (reference sequence). As DNA, the CDR3 is TGTGCCCAAGCGGGAGCTAGCACAGATACGCAGTATTTT. Protein sequence: CAQAGASTDTQYF.

The table lists this clone with a few counts. The gene calls are TRBV18 and TRBJ2-2, with 9 bases aligning to TRBD1. V lost 4 bases and J lost 4; bases outside the gene matches: 7. The CDR3 consists of 16 residues. Germline-derived CDR1 and CDR2 are KGHSH and LQKENI. CDR3 amino acids: CASSLTGQGGTGELFF. The CDR3 DNA reads TGTGCCAGCTCACTTACGGGACAGGGAGGCACCGGGGAGCTGTTTTTT.

Only a few counts were recorded for this clone. V and J are TRBV28 and TRBJ1-5; no definite D call. Per germline, CDR1 MDHEN and CDR2 SYDVKM. The CDR3 is 15 residues long. V shed 6 bases and J shed 0 bases, with 12 bases lying between them. The CDR3 region is CASRTGSHSNQPQHF. CDR3 nucleotide sequence: TGTGCCAGCAGGACCGGGTCACATAGCAATCAGCCCCAGCATTTT.

The chain is built from TRBV5-1 and TRBJ2-2; 9 nucleotides line up with TRBD2. CDR3 length: 18 amino acids. Germline assignment: CDR1 SGHRS and CDR2 YFSETQ. Trimming at V came to 2 bases and at J to 2 bases, leaving 10 bases not matched to a gene. The CDR3 DNA follows: TGCGCCAGCAGCTTCCCCTCCAGGACTAGCGTTAACACCGGGGAGCTGTTTTTT. It is translated as CASSFPSRTSVNTGELFF.

The chain is built from TRBV18 and TRBJ1-6; perhaps TRBD1 as D (6 bases). This CDR3 has 13 residues. The germline CDR1 and CDR2 sequences are KGHSH and LQKENI. The V gene lost 5 bases and the J gene lost 7 bases, with 9 bases spanning the gap. The CDR3 loop is CASSSGVNSPLHF. The CDR3 bases are TGTGCCAGCTCATCAGGGGTAAATTCACCCCTCCACTTT.

The chain carries TRBV7-2 and TRBJ2-3, with D uncertain. The CDR3 spans 13 residues. Trimming removed 3 bases at V and 2 bases at J, with 6 bases between. Germline CDR1 reads SGHTA; CDR2 reads FQGNSA. In DNA form, the CDR3 reads TGTGCCAGCAGCTTGGGCCCCACAGATACGCAGTATTTT. This codes for CASSLGPTDTQYF.

The chain has TRBV30 and TRBJ1-2, with 8 positions matching TRBD1. The CDR3 consists of 14 residues. Germline CDR1 GTSNPN, CDR2 SVGIG (reference sequence). Unmatched junction bases numbered 7, after V lost 4 bases and J lost 3 bases. In DNA, the CDR3 is TGTGCCTGGACGGTATCGGGACAGGACTATGGCTACACCTTC. Translated, it gives CAWTVSGQDYGYTF. The variable domain in full, completed from reference TRBV30 and TRBJ1-2, reads SQTIHQWPATLVQPVGSPLSLECTVEGTSNPNLYWYRQAAGRGLQLLFYSVGIGQISSEVPQNLSASRPQDRQFILSSKKLLLSDSGFYLCAWTVSGQDYGYTFGSGTRLTVV.

J is TRBJ1-1 and V is TRBV3-1 (or the pseudogene TRBV3-2), with unresolved D. The CDR3 loop spans 15 amino acids. V lost 0 bases to trimming and J lost 3 bases, with 11 bases between them. Germline V gene lookup returns CDR1 LGHDT and CDR2 YNNKEL (reference sequence). The CDR3 here is CASSQDPGKDTEAFF. As DNA, the CDR3 is TGTGCCAGCAGCCAAGATCCGGGGAAGGACACTGAAGCTTTCTTT.

The CDR3 loop reads CASSLRFASLVTRETQYF. CDR3 sequence (DNA): TGTGCCAGCAGCTTGAGGTTTGCCAGTCTAGTCACCCGAGAGACCCAGTACTTC. V is TRBV5-4 and J is TRBJ2-5; D remains unclear. V lost 1 base to trimming and J lost 4 bases, with 23 bases between them. The length of the CDR3 is 18 residues. Germline CDR1 is SGHNT and CDR2 is YYREEE (reference sequence).